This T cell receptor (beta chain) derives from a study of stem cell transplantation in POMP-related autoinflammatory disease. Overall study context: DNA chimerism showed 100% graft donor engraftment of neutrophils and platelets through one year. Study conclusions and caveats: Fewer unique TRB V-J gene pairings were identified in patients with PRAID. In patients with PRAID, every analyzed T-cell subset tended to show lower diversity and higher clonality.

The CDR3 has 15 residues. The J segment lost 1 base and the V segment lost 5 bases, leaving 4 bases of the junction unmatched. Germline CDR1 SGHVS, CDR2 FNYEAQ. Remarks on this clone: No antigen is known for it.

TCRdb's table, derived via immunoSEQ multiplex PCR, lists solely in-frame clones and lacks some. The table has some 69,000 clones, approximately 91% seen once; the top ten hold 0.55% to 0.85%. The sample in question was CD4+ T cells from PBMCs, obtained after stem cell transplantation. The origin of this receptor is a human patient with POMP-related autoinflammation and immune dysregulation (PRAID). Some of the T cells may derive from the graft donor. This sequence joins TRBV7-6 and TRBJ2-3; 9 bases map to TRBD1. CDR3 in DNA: TGTGCCAGCAGCACCCGGGACAGGGGCACAGATACGCAGTATTTT. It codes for CASSTRDRGTDTQYF.